This T cell receptor beta chain stems from a study of blood T cell repertoires in COVID-19. Study background: Sources were T cells, B-cell-depleted T cells, or PBMCs; the material itself was cDNA or gDNA.

V trimming: 2 bases; J trimming: 0 bases; junction bases outside the gene matches: 10. Germline-derived CDR1 and CDR2 are SGHDT and YYEEEE. CDR3 length: 18 amino acids. Participants came from around 25 US areas, aged about 18 to 89 years. Libraries were prepared by immunoSEQ multiplex PCR; TCRdb keeps only in-frame clonotypes and omits some of them. The table shows roughly 240,000 clones, with almost 85% occurring only once. Sequenced material: PBMCs or T cells enriched from blood (not recorded which). The rearrangement uses TRBV5-6 and TRBJ1-5, with 8 positions matching TRBD1. This receptor was identified in a woman between 50 and 59 years old with acute COVID-19. The CDR3 region has the DNA TGTGCCAGCAGCTTAGAGAGGGGACAGGCATATAGCAATCAGCCCCAGCATTTT. It codes for CASSLERGQAYSNQPQHF.